A single sample gave rise to the 18 T cell receptor beta chains below, sequenced in a study of identical twins. TCRdb processed the 5' RACE reads anew with MiXCR; each CDR3 protein has one entry. The table has about 700,000 distinct CDR3 sequences, 5.5% to 6.5% seen once. The sequencing sample was made of naive T cells sorted from blood. These receptors all stem from a young man in good health.

This clonotype has a count of ten or more. This chain uses TRBV27 with TRBJ2-1, with a possible D match to TRBD1 (5 bases). CDR1 and CDR2 (germline): MNHEY, SMNVEV (reference sequence). The CDR3 contains 12 residues. V was shortened by 8 bases and J by 9 bases, with 14 bases between the two germline ends. In DNA, the CDR3 is TGTGCCAGCGGGGCCTTAGTTAGTGAGCAGTTCTTC. Its protein is CASGALVSEQFF.

This clonotype was detected a few times. CDR3 sequence (DNA): TGCAGTGCCAGGGAGGGGTACCTAGCCAAAAACATTCAGTACTTC. It yields the protein CSAREGYLAKNIQYF. The genes are TRBV20-1 and TRBJ2-4, with TRBD2 matching 7 bases. This CDR3 has 15 amino acids. V lost 6 bases to trimming and J lost 0 bases; unmatched junction nucleotides: 8. Germline V gene data show CDR1 as DFQATT and CDR2 as SNEGSKA (reference sequence).

This clonotype appeared many times. This sequence joins TRBV4-3 and TRBJ2-2; D possibly corresponds to TRBD1 (6 bases). The V end lost 0 bases, the J end lost 5 bases, and 16 bases lay between the germline ends. The CDR3 is made up of 17 amino acids. Germline assignment: CDR1 LGHNA and CDR2 YSLEER. For the CDR3, the DNA is TGCGCCAGCAGCCAAGATACGGTTACAGGGCGGACCGGGGAGCTGTTTTTT. This codes for CASSQDTVTGRTGELFF.

V and J are TRBV29-1 and TRBJ1-2; D might be TRBD1 (6 bases). V gave up 4 bases and J gave up 7 bases, with 13 bases separating them. Germline V lookup: CDR1 SQVTM, CDR2 ANQGSEA. This CDR3 contains 12 residues. The chain's CDR3 is CSVAKGEPGYTF. In DNA, the CDR3 is TGCAGCGTTGCGAAGGGGGAACCTGGCTACACCTTC.

This clonotype has at least ten counts. The V and J genes are TRBV27 and TRBJ2-3, with D perhaps assigned TRBD1 or TRBD2 (5 bases each). This CDR3 has 15 residues. The V end was cut by 2 bases, the J end by 4 bases, with 13 bases between. Germline CDR1 reads MNHEY; CDR2 reads SMNVEV (reference sequence). This CDR3 is CASSLIAGTPDTQYF. CDR3 DNA: TGTGCCAGCAGTTTAATTGCCGGGACCCCAGATACGCAGTATTTT.

Only a few counts were recorded for this clonotype. This sequence joins TRBV5-6 and TRBJ1-5, with 7 positions matching TRBD1. The junction had 8 bases not matched to a gene; V was cut back by 2 bases and J by 6 bases. Germline V gene lookup returns CDR1 SGHDT and CDR2 YYEEEE. The CDR3 spans 15 residues. CDR3 sequence (DNA): TGTGCCAGCAGCTTACAGACAGGGACTTTTCAGCCCCAGCATTTT. Encoded protein: CASSLQTGTFQPQHF. The variable domain in full, completed from reference TRBV5-6 and TRBJ1-5, reads DAGVTQSPTHLIKTRGQQVTLRCSPKSGHDTVSWYQQALGQGPQFIFQYYEEEERQRGNFPDRFSGHQFPNYSSELNVNALLLGDSALYLCASSLQTGTFQPQHFGDGTRLSIL.

V is TRBV9 and J is TRBJ2-2; D is undetermined. The germline V gene encodes CDR1 SGDLS and CDR2 YYNGEE. Trimming cost V 1 base and J 4 bases, with 14 bases left between them. The CDR3 is 16 amino acids. CDR3 bases: TGTGCCAGCAGCGTAAGAGACGCAAGAGGCACCGGGGAGCTGTTTTTT. Protein product: CASSVRDARGTGELFF.

This clonotype was observed at least ten times. The chain couples TRBV4-2 to TRBJ2-7; 12 bases fit TRBD2. The trim removed 0 bases at V and 2 bases at J, leaving 5 bases unmatched. The CDR3 is 17 residues long. CDR1 LGHNA and CDR2 YNFKEQ come from the germline V gene. CDR3 protein: CASSQELGTSGPYEQYF. The CDR3 DNA follows: TGTGCCAGCAGCCAAGAATTGGGGACTAGCGGGCCCTACGAGCAGTACTTC.

This clonotype was seen ten or more times. The rearrangement joins TRBV27 to TRBJ2-7, with 14 bases identical to TRBD2. The CDR3 contains 15 residues. Unmatched junction bases numbered 2, after V lost 5 bases and J lost 2 bases. Germline loops: CDR1 MNHEY, CDR2 SMNVEV (reference sequence). The CDR3 coding sequence is TGTGCCAGCAGTAGACTAGCGGGAGGGCCCTACGAGCAGTACGTC. Protein: CASSRLAGGPYEQYV.

This clonotype appeared a few times. The CDR3 nucleotides are TGTGCCAACACCCAAGGGGCAACTAATGAAAAACTGTTTTTT. Amino acids: CANTQGATNEKLFF. The J gene is TRBJ1-4, the V gene TRBV12-3 or TRBV12-4, with D possibly matching TRBD1 (5 bases). Trimming stripped 10 bases from V and 0 bases from J, with 12 bases between. This CDR3 has 14 amino acids.

This clonotype was seen more than once but under ten times. The rearrangement links TRBV11-2 to TRBJ2-1; TRBD2 agrees at 8 bases. The length of the CDR3 is 17 residues. V was clipped by 6 bases and J by 10 bases; unmatched bases: 20. The germline V gene encodes CDR1 SGHAT and CDR2 FQNNGV. The CDR3: CASRPNSGNQLSREQFF. The CDR3 region has the DNA TGTGCCAGCAGACCCAATAGCGGGAACCAGTTAAGTCGAGAGCAGTTCTTC.

This clonotype was observed a handful of times. The chain joins TRBV30 to TRBJ1-6; 10 positions agree with TRBD1. Germline CDR1 reads GTSNPN; CDR2 reads SVGIG (reference sequence). V dropped 2 bases and J dropped 7; count of bases not matched to a gene: 5. The length of the CDR3 is 15 residues. Written as DNA, the CDR3 is TGTGCCTGGAGTACGAGGACAGGGGGGAATTCACCCCTCCACTTT. Its protein product is CAWSTRTGGNSPLHF.

In DNA, the CDR3 is TGCAGTGCTACGAGCGGGTCCTACACAGATACGCAGTATTTT. Translation gives CSATSGSYTDTQYF. The chain has TRBV20-1 and TRBJ2-3; D possibly corresponds to TRBD2 (6 bases). This CDR3 region has 14 residues. V lost 4 bases and J lost 2, with 13 bases in between. Germline lookup yields CDR1 DFQATT and CDR2 SNEGSKA (reference sequence).

This clonotype was seen a handful of times. The genes are TRBV7-9 and TRBJ2-7; no firm D call. V lost 5 bases and J lost 0, with 8 bases in between. Germline CDR1 and CDR2: SEHNR and FQNEAQ (reference sequence). The CDR3 is 13 amino acids. As DNA, the CDR3 is TGTGCCAGCAGCCACCCCAGCTCCTACGAGCAGTACGTC. Its protein product is CASSHPSSYEQYV.

This clonotype was observed many times. The chain uses TRBV29-1 and TRBJ2-1, with D tentatively TRBD2 (6 bases). Germline V lookup: CDR1 SQVTM, CDR2 ANQGSEA. Trimming took off 5 bases at V and 13 bases at J, with 21 bases between the two ends. This CDR3 contains 13 residues. The CDR3 region has the DNA TGCAGCGTTTTTGTACTACGGGACTTGGCCCAGTTCTTC. The encoded protein is CSVFVLRDLAQFF.

In its sample, this clonotype was seen a few times. The V gene is TRBV7-2, the J gene TRBJ2-7; D gene ambiguous. The germline gives CDR1 SGHTA, CDR2 FQGNSA. The CDR3 consists of 14 residues. V was shortened by 5 bases and J by 2 bases, with 13 bases between the two germline ends. The chain's CDR3 is CASSGMSGPYEQYF. The DNA for the CDR3 is TGTGCCAGCAGCGGGATGTCGGGCCCCTACGAGCAGTACTTC.

In this sample, this clonotype turned up many times. The gene calls are TRBV12-3 or TRBV12-4 and TRBJ1-2; no clear D gene. Trimming took 3 bases from V and 6 from J, leaving 8 bases between them. The CDR3 has 12 amino acids. This CDR3 reads CASSFPSNGYTF. The CDR3 DNA reads as TGTGCCAGCAGTTTCCCCTCCAATGGCTACACCTTC.

This clonotype was seen a handful of times. The chain recombines TRBV7-9 with TRBJ2-1; D not certain. Looked up from germline, CDR1 is SEHNR and CDR2 is FQNEAQ (reference sequence). The CDR3 length is 13 residues. The V gene lost 4 bases and the J gene lost 7 bases, with 11 bases spanning the gap. The CDR3 sequence is CASSSQTDNEQFF. For the CDR3, the DNA is TGTGCCAGCAGCTCCCAGACGGATAATGAGCAGTTCTTC.